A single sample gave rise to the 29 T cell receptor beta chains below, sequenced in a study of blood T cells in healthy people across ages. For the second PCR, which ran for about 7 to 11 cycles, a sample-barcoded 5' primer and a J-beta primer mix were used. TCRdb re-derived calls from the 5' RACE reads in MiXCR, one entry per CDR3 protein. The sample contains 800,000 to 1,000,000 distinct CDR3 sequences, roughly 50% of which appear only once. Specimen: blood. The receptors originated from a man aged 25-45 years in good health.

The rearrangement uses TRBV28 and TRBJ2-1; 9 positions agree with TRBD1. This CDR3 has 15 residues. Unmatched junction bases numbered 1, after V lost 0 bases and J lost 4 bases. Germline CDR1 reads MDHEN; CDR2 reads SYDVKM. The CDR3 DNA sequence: TGTGCCAGCAGTTTATGGGGGACAGGGTACAATGAGCAGTTCTTC. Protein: CASSLWGTGYNEQFF.

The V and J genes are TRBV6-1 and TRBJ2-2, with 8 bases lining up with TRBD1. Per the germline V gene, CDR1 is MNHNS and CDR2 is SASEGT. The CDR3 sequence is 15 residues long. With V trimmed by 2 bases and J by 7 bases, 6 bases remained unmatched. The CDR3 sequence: CASSETGGRSGELFF. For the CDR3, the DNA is TGTGCCAGCAGTGAAACAGGGGGGAGAAGCGGGGAGCTGTTTTTT.

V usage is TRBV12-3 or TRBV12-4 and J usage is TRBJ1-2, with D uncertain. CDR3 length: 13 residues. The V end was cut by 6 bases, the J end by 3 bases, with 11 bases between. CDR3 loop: CASSQQPDYGYTF. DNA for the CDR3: TGTGCCAGCAGCCAACAGCCGGACTATGGCTACACCTTC.

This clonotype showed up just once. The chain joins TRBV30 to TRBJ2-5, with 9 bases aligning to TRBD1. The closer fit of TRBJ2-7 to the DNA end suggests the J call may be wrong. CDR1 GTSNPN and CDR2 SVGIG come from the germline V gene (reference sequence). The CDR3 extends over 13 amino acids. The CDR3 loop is CAWSPGQGYEQYF. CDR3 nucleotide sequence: TGTGCCTGGAGTCCGGGACAGGGTTACGAGCAGTACTTC.

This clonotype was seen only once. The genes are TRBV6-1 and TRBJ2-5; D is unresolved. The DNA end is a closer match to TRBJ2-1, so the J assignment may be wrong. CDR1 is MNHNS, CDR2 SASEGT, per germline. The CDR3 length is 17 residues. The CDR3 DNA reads TGTGCCAGCAGGTCCCGGTCCTATACAGAACTCCAAGAGACCCAGTTCTTC. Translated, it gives CASRSRSYTELQETQFF.

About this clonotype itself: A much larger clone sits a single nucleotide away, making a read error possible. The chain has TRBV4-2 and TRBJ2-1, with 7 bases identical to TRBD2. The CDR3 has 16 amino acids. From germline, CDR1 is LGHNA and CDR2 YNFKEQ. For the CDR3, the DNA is TGTGCCAGCAGCCAAGACAGGGAGGGCTCCGACAATGAGCAGTTCTTC. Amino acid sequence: CASSQDREGSDNEQFF.

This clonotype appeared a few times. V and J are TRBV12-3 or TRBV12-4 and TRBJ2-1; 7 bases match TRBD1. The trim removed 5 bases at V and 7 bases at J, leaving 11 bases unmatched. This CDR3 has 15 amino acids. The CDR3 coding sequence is TGTGCCAGCAGTATCCGACAGGGACGGTTTAATGAGCAGTTCTTC. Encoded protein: CASSIRQGRFNEQFF.

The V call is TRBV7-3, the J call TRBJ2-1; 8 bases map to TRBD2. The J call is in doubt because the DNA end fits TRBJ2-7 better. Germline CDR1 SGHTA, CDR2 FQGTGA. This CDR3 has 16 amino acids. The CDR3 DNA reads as TGTGCCAGCAGCCCCCATAGCGGGGCCTCCTACAATGAGCAGTACTTC. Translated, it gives CASSPHSGASYNEQYF.

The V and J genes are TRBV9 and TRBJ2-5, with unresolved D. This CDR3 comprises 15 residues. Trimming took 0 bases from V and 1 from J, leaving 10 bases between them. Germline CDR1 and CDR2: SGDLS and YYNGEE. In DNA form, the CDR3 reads TGTGCCAGCAGCGTAGGTCTCAGTCCCCAAGAGACCCAGTACTTC. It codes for CASSVGLSPQETQYF.

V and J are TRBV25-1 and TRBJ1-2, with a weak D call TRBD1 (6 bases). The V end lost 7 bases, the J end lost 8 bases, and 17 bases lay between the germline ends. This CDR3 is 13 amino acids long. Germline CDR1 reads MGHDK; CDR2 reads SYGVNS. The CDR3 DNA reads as TGTGCCAGCACCACGCTCGCAGGGGTGGGCTACACCTTC. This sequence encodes CASTTLAGVGYTF.

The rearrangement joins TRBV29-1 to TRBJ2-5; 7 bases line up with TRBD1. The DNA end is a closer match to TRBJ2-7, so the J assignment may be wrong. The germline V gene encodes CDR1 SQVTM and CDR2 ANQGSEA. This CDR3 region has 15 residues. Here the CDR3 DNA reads TGCAGCGGCCTAGGGACAGTGGGCTCACTTAACGAGCAGTACTTC. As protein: CSGLGTVGSLNEQYF.

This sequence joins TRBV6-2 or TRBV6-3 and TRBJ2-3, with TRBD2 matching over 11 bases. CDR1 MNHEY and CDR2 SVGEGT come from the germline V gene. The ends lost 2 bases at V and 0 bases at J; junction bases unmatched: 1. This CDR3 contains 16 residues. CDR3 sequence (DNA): TGTGCCAGCAGTTACACTAGCGGGGGAAGCACAGATACGCAGTATTTT. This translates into CASSYTSGGSTDTQYF.

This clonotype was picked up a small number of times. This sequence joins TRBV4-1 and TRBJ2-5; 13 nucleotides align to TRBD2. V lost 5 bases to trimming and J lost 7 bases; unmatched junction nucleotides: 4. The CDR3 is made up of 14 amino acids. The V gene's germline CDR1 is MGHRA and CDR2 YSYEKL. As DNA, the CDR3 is TGCGCCAGCAGCACCGGGACTAGCGGGGTGACCCAGTACTTC. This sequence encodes CASSTGTSGVTQYF.

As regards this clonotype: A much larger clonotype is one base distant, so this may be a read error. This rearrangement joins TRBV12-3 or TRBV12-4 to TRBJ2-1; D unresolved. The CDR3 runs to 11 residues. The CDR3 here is CTSSFRNEQFF. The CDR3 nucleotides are TGTACCAGCAGTTTTAGGAATGAGCAGTTCTTC.

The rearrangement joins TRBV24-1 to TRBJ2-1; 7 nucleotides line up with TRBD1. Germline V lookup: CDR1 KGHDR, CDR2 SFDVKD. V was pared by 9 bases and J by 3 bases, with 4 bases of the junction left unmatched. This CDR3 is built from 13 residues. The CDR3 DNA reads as TGTGCCACCGCCGGGACAGTCTACAATGAGCAGTTCTTC. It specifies CATAGTVYNEQFF.

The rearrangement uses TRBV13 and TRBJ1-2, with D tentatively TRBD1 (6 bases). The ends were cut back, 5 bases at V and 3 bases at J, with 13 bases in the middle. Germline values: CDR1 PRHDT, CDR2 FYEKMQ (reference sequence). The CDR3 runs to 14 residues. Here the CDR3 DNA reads TGTGCCAGCAGCAGGGCGGCAGGGGACTATGGCTACACCTTC. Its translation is CASSRAAGDYGYTF.

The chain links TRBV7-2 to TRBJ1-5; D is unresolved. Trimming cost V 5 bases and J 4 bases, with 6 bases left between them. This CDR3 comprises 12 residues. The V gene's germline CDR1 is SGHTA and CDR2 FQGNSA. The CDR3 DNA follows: TGTGCCAGCAGCGCCAGGAATCAGCCCCAGCATTTT. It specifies CASSARNQPQHF.

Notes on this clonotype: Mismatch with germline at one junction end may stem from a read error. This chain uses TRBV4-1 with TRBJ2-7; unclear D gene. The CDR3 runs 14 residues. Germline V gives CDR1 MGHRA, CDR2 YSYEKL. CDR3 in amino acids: CASSQEGRSYGQYF. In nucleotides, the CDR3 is TGCGCCAGCAGCCAAGAAGGCAGATCCTACGGGCAGTACTTC.

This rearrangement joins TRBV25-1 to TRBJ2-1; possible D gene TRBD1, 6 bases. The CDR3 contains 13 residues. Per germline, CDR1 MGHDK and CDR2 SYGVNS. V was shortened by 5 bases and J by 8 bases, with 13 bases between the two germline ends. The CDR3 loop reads CASSPQGWDEQFF. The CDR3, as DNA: TGTGCCAGCAGTCCTCAGGGGTGGGATGAGCAGTTCTTC.

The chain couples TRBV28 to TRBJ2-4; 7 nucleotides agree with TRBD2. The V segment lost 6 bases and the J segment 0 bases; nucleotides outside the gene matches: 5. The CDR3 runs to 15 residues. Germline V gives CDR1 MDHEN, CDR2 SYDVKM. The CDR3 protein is CASSRDYIAKNIQYF. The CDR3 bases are TGTGCCAGCAGCCGGGACTACATAGCCAAAAACATTCAGTACTTC.

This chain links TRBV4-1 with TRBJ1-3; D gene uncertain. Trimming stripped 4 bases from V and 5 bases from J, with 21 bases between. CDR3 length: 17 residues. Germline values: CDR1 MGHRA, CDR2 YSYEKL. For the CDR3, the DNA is TGCGCCAGCAGCCGGAAGATGGTGTCGGAGGGCCGAAACACCATATATTTT. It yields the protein CASSRKMVSEGRNTIYF.

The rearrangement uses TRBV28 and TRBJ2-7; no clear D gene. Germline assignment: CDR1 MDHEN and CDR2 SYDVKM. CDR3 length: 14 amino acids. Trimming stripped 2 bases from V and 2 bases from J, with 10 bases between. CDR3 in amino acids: CASSLGQTPYEQYF. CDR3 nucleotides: TGTGCCAGCAGTTTAGGCCAGACCCCCTACGAGCAGTACTTC. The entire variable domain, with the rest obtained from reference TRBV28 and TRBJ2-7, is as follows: DVKVTQSSRYLVKRTGEKVFLECVQDMDHENMFWYRQDPGLGLRLIYFSYDVKMKEKGDIPEGYSVSREKKERFSLILESASTNQTSMYLCASSLGQTPYEQYFGPGTRLTVT.

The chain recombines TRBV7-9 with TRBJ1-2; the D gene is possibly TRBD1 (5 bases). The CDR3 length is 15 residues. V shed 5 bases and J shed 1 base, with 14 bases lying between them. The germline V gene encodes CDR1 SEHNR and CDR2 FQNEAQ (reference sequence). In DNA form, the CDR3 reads TGTGCCAGCAGCGAGACAGCGGTGATTAACTATGGCTACACCTTC. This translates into CASSETAVINYGYTF.

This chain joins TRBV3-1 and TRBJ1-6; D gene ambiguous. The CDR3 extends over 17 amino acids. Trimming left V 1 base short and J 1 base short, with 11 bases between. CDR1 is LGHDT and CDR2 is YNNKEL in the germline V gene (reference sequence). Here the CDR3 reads CASSQGTGKSYNSPLHF. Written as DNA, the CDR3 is TGTGCCAGCAGCCAAGGGACGGGGAAGTCCTATAATTCACCCCTCCACTTT. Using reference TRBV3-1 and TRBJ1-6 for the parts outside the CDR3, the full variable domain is DTAVSQTPKYLVTQMGNDKSIKCEQNLGHDTMYWYKQDSKKFLKIMFSYNNKELIINETVPNRFSPKSPDKAHLNLHINSLELGDSAVYFCASSQGTGKSYNSPLHFGNGTRLTVT.

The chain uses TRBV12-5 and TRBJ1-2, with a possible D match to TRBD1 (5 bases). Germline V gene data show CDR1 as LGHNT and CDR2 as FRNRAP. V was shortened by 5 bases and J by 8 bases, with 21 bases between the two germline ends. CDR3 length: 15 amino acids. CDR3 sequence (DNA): TGTGCTAGTGGTACAGAGCAGGGATTAACACGCGGCTACACCTTC. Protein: CASGTEQGLTRGYTF.

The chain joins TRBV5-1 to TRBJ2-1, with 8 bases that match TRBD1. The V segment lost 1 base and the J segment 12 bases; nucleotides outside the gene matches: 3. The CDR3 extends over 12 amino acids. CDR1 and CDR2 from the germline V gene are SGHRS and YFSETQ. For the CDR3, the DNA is TGCGCCAGCAGCTTGACAGGGGGACCGCAGTTCTTC. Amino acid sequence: CASSLTGGPQFF.

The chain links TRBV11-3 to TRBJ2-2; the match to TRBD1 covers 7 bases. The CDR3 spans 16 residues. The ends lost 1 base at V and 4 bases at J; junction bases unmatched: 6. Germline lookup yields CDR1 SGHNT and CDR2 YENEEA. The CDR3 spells CASSLVTGAATGELFF. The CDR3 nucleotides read TGTGCCAGCAGCTTAGTTACAGGGGCGGCCACCGGGGAGCTGTTTTTT.

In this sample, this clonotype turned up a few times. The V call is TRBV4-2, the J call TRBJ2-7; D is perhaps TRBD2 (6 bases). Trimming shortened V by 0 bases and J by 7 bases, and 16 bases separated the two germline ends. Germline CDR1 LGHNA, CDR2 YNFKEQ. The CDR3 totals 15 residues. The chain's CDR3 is CASSQDPGELGEQYF. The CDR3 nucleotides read TGTGCCAGCAGCCAAGATCCGGGGGAATTGGGAGAGCAGTACTTC.

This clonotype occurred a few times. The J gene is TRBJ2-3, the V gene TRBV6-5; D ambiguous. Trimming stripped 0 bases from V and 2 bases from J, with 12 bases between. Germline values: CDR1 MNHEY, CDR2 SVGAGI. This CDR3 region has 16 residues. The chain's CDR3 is CASSYSSGSVTDTQYF. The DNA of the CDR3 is TGTGCCAGCAGTTACTCGTCGGGCAGCGTCACAGATACGCAGTATTTT.